This T cell receptor beta chain came from a study of blood T cell repertoires in COVID-19. Across the study: Sources were T cells, B-cell-depleted T cells, or PBMCs; the material itself was cDNA or gDNA.

V lost 8 bases and J lost 0; bases outside the gene matches: 13. The germline CDR1 and CDR2 sequences are SGHRS and YFSETQ. The CDR3 sequence is 16 residues long. Here immunoSEQ multiplex PCR was the method, and the copy in TCRdb shows in-frame clones only, minus some. Counted here are 150,000 to 200,000 clones, approximately 91% occurring once; the ten biggest clones make up roughly 6.7%. Sequencing was performed on peripheral blood. The chain joins TRBV5-1 to TRBJ1-1; TRBD1 aligns across 7 bases. This TCR was sampled from a middle-aged man with acute or convalescent COVID-19. This chain's CDR3 is CASKTGPSGMNTEAFF. CDR3 bases: TGCGCCAGTAAGACAGGGCCCTCCGGCATGAACACTGAAGCTTTCTTT. Looking up the rest from reference TRBV5-1 and TRBJ1-1 gives the full variable domain: KAGVTQTPRYLIKTRGQQVTLSCSPISGHRSVSWYQQTPGQGLQFLFEYFSETQRNKGNFPGRFSGRQFSNSRSEMNVSTLELGDSALYLCASKTGPSGMNTEAFFGQGTRLTVV.